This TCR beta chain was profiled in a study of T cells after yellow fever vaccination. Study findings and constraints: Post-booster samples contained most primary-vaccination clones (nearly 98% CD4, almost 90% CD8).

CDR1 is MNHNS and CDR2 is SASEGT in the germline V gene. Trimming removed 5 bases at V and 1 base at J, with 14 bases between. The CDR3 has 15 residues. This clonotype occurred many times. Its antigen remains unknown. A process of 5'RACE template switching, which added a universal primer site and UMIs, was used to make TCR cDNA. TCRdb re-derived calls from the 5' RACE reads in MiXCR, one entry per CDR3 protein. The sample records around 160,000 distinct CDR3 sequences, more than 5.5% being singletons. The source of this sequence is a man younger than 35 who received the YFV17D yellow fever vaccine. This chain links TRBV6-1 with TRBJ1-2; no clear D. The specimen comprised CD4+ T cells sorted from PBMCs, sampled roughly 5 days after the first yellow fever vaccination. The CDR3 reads CASSPNSVLNYGYTF. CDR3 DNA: TGTGCCAGCAGTCCAAACAGTGTACTTAACTATGGCTACACCTTC.